These 2 T cell receptor beta chains were all obtained from the same sample, sequenced in a study of control samples from healthy donors and cancer patients. Sequencing was performed with immunoSEQ multiplex PCR; in TCRdb, only in-frame clones are kept and a portion is missing. The sample has 65,000 to 80,000 clones, around 90% seen once. The specimen sequenced was PBMCs. The receptors shown here come from a woman in her forties or fifties with colorectal cancer.

This clone was picked up one time. J is TRBJ1-1 and V is TRBV2; no reliable D call. This CDR3 spans 13 amino acids. Germline CDR1 and CDR2: SNHLY and FYNNEI. V was shortened by 8 bases and J by 3 bases, with 13 bases between the two germline ends. This CDR3 reads CASRESRYTEAFF. The CDR3 DNA is TGTGCCAGCCGGGAATCTAGATACACTGAAGCTTTCTTT.

The chain links TRBV20-1 to TRBJ1-4, with D perhaps TRBD1 (5 bases). The germline CDR1 and CDR2 sequences are DFQATT and SNEGSKA (reference sequence). The CDR3 runs 11 residues. The V gene lost 6 bases and the J gene lost 10 bases, with 12 bases spanning the gap. The CDR3 bases are TGCAGTGCGGCTAACGGGGGAAAACTGTTTTTT. It specifies CSAANGGKLFF.